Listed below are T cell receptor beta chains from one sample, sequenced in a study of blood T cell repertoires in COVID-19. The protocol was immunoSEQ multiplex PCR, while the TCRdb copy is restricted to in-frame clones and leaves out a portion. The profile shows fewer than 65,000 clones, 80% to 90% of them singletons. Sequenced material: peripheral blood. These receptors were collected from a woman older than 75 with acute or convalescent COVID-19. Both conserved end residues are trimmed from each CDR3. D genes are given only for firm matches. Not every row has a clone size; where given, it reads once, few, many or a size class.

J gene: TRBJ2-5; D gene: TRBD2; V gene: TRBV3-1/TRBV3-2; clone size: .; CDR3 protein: ASSQSGGRQTQY
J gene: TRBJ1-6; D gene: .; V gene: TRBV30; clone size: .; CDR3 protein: AWSRSGTHNSPLH
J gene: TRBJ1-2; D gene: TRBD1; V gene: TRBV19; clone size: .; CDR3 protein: ATKDRGIFNYGYT
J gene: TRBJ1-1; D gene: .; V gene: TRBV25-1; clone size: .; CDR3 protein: ASSLSRGNTEAF
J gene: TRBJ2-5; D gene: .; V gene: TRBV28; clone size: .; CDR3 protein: ASGILGREETQY
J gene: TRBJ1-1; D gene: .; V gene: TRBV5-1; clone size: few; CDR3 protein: ASSPGTGPNTEAF
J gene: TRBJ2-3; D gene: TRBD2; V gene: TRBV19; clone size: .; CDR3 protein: ASRGWTSGTDTQY
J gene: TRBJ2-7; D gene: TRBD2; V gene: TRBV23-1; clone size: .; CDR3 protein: ASSLCREGPPYEQY
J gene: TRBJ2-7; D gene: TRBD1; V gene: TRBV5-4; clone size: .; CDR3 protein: ASSPPGTGGYEQY
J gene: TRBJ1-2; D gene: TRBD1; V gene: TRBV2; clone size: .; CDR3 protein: ASTGTGLSGYT
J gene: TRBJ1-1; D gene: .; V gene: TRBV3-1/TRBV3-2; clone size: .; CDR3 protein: ASSQGQLNTEAF
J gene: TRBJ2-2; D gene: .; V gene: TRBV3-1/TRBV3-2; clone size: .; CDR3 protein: AGSQDFASHVTGELF
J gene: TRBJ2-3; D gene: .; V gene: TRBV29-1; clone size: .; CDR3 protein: SVGTGSTDTQY
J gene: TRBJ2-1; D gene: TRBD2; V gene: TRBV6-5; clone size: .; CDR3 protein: ASRATGSGEHEQF
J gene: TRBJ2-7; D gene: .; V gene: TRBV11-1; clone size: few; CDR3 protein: ASSGSGRRFHEQY
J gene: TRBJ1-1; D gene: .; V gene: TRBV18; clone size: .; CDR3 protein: ASSLQDTNTEAF
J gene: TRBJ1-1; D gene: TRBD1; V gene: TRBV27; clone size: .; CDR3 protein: ASTRTGMNTEAF
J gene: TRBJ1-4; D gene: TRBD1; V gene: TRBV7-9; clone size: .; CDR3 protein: ASSAGTGYSGLF
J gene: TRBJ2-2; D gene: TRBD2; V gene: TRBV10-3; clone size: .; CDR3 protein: AIIGGGEETGELF
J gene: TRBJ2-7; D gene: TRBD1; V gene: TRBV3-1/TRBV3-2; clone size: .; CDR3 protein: ASSQGTGEGEQY
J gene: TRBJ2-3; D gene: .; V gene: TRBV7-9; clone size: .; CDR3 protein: ASSLSPPSTDTQY
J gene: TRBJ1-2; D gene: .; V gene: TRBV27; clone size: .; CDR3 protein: ASSSDRNYGYT